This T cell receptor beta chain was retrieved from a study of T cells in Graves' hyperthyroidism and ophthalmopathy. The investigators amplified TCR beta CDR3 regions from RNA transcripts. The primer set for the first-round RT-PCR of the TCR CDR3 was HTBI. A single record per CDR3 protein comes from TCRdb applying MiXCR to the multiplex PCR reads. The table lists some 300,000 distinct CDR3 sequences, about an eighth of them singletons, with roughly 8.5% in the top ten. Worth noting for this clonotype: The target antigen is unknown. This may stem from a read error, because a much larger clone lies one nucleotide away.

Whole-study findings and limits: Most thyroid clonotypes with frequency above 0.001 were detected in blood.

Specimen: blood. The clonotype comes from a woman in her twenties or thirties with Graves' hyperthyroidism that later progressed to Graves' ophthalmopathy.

The CDR3 nucleotides are TGTGCCAGCAGCTCAGTCCCGGGGGGGTCGGGGACCCAGTACTTC. The encoded protein is CASSSVPGGSGTQYF. The chain links TRBV11-2 to TRBJ2-5; 8 bases agree with TRBD2. Trimming removed 4 bases from V and 7 bases from J; junction bases left unmatched: 11. The CDR3 contains 15 residues. The germline CDR1 and CDR2 sequences are SGHAT and FQNNGV.